These 18 T cell receptor beta chains were all obtained from the same sample, sequenced in a study of blood T cell repertoires in COVID-19. Clones were sequenced by immunoSEQ multiplex PCR, and TCRdb holds only the in-frame ones, with some missing. The table lists approximately 220,000 clones, approximately 92% of them singletons. What was sequenced was PBMCs or T cells enriched from blood (not recorded which). All receptors come from a woman between 18 and 29 years old in a cohort exposed to, infected with or recovered from COVID-19 (not recorded which).

The table lists this clone with a count of one. CDR3 in DNA: TGTGCCAGCAGCAATCTCGGCGGGGGGGACCTCTCAGATACGCAGTATTTT. Translation: CASSNLGGGDLSDTQYF. The chain combines TRBV5-5 with TRBJ2-3, with 9 positions matching TRBD2. The CDR3 loop spans 17 amino acids. Per the germline V gene, CDR1 is SGHKS and CDR2 is YYEKEE (reference sequence). The V and J ends lost 4 bases and 4 bases, in that order; junction bases with no gene match: 13.

This clone came up once. The CDR3 region is CASSLESLPEAFF. The DNA of the CDR3 is TGTGCCAGCAGCTTAGAGAGCCTGCCTGAAGCTTTCTTT. The V call is TRBV7-9, the J call TRBJ1-1; D remains ambiguous. Germline assignment: CDR1 SEHNR and CDR2 FQNEAQ (reference sequence). V dropped 1 base and J dropped 6 bases, with 9 bases sitting between them. CDR3 length: 13 amino acids.

The chain is built from TRBV6-6 and TRBJ2-7, with D unclear. CDR1 MNHNY and CDR2 SVGAGI come from the germline V gene (reference sequence). This CDR3 has 13 amino acids. V was clipped by 0 bases and J by 7 bases, with 10 bases between them. CDR3 DNA sequence: TGTGCCAGCAGTTACTCGAGAGGTAGTGAGCAGTACTTC. Translating it yields CASSYSRGSEQYF.

This sequence joins TRBV19 and TRBJ2-5; D call uncertain. Trimming left V 1 base short and J 1 base short, with 10 bases between. The CDR3 totals 15 residues. Germline V CDR1 and CDR2: LNHDA, SQIVND (reference sequence). The DNA for the CDR3 is TGTGCCAGTAGTATAGGGGCACAACTCCAAGAGACCCAGTACTTC. This translates into CASSIGAQLQETQYF. Supplemented by reference TRBV19 and TRBJ2-5, the full variable domain reads DGGITQSPKYLFRKEGQNVTLSCEQNLNHDAMYWYRQDPGQGLRLIYYSQIVNDFQKGDIAEGYSVSREKKESFPLTVTSAQKNPTAFYLCASSIGAQLQETQYFGPGTRLLVL.

The chain links TRBV2 to TRBJ1-3; 7 bases fit TRBD1. The trim removed 4 bases at V and 1 base at J, leaving 4 bases unmatched. This CDR3 has 15 amino acids. CDR1 SNHLY and CDR2 FYNNEI come from the germline V gene. As DNA, the CDR3 is TGTGCCAGCAGTGGAGGGACAGCATCTGGAAACACCATATATTTT. Translated: CASSGGTASGNTIYF.

The chain carries TRBV6-5 and TRBJ1-2, with 7 bases aligning to TRBD1. The V and J ends lost 6 bases and 7 bases, in that order; junction bases with no gene match: 11. Germline V CDR1 and CDR2: MNHEY, SVGAGI. This CDR3 has 14 residues. The CDR3 spells CASSTGAGGGGYTF. CDR3 nucleotide sequence: TGTGCCAGCAGCACAGGGGCCGGGGGCGGTGGCTACACCTTC.

The chain carries TRBV3-1 (or the pseudogene TRBV3-2) and TRBJ2-7, with D perhaps TRBD2 (6 bases). The CDR3 covers 13 residues. CDR1 LGHDT and CDR2 YNNKEL come from the germline V gene (reference sequence). V lost 3 bases and J lost 3, with 9 bases in between. The CDR3 bases are TGTGCCAGCAGCCAGGCGGGAATCTACGAGCAGTACTTC. Its protein product is CASSQAGIYEQYF.

Comment on this clone: A read error may account for a junction end that differs from germline. This rearrangement joins TRBV10-2 to TRBJ2-7, with 7 bases lining up with TRBD1. Germline V CDR1 and CDR2: WSHSY, SAAADI. This CDR3 is 12 amino acids long. The CDR3 region has the DNA TGCGCCAGCAGTGATACTAGGGGGCCCCTGTGCTTC. It encodes CASSDTRGPLCF.

This clone was recorded once. The V gene is TRBV11-2, the J gene TRBJ1-1, with 9 bases lining up with TRBD1. CDR1 is SGHAT and CDR2 is FQNNGV in the germline V gene. Unmatched junction bases numbered 6, after V lost 5 bases and J lost 5 bases. The CDR3 is 14 amino acids. The CDR3 DNA reads as TGTGCCAGCAGCCGGACAGGGGACAATACTGAAGCTTTCTTT. Protein sequence: CASSRTGDNTEAFF.

The chain has TRBV6-5 and TRBJ1-2; 7 bases are shared with TRBD1. The germline CDR1 and CDR2 sequences are MNHEY and SVGAGI. Germline trimming cut 9 bases from V and 2 bases from J; bases unmatched to any gene: 12. This CDR3 spans 15 amino acids. The CDR3 DNA reads TGTGCCAGTAGGTTTCGGGACAGATGGAACTATGGCTACACCTTC. Amino acid sequence: CASRFRDRWNYGYTF.

Turning to this clone: The junction departs from the called germline gene at one end, perhaps through a read error. DNA for the CDR3: TGTGCCAGCAGATTGGGACAGATGAACACTGAAGCTTTCTTT. This codes for CASRLGQMNTEAFF. J is TRBJ1-1 and V is TRBV5-5, with 7 bases matching TRBD1. The germline V gene encodes CDR1 SGHKS and CDR2 YYEKEE (reference sequence). The CDR3 runs 14 residues.

In DNA, the CDR3 is TGTGCCAGCTCACCCGGGTCTGGAAACACCATATATTTT. Its translation: CASSPGSGNTIYF. The V and J genes are TRBV18 and TRBJ1-3; no reliable D call. V dropped 3 bases and J dropped 1 base, with 4 bases sitting between them. The CDR3 sequence is 13 residues long. Germline CDR1 is KGHSH and CDR2 is LQKENI.

The chain is built from TRBV4-2 and TRBJ1-5; possible D gene TRBD1, 5 bases. This CDR3 comprises 16 residues. V gave up 4 bases and J gave up 1 base, with 14 bases separating them. Germline CDR1 LGHNA, CDR2 YNFKEQ. For the CDR3, the DNA is TGTGCCAGCAGCCGAAACAAACAGGAGAGCAATCAGCCCCAGCATTTT. Protein sequence: CASSRNKQESNQPQHF.

The CDR3 DNA sequence: TGTGCCAGCAGTCCCCGGGGGATGTACGAGCAGTACTTC. It specifies CASSPRGMYEQYF. The chain links TRBV27 to TRBJ2-7; perhaps TRBD2 as D (6 bases). Germline V gene data show CDR1 as MNHEY and CDR2 as SMNVEV (reference sequence). The CDR3 covers 13 residues. Between the trimmed V and J ends, which lost 5 bases and 4 bases, there was a span of 12 bases.

This CDR3 reads CASSLAYRRQNYGYTF. CDR3 DNA: TGTGCCAGCAGTTTGGCCTATAGGCGACAGAACTATGGCTACACCTTC. The rearrangement uses TRBV28 and TRBJ1-2; TRBD1 is a possible D gene (5 bases). V was clipped by 3 bases and J by 2 bases, with 16 bases between them. The V gene's germline CDR1 is MDHEN and CDR2 SYDVKM. The CDR3 contains 16 residues.

The chain couples TRBV14 to TRBJ2-2, with TRBD2 matching 7 bases. Per the germline V gene, CDR1 is SGHDN and CDR2 is FVKESK. V lost 4 bases and J lost 4; bases outside the gene matches: 6. This CDR3 spans 15 amino acids. This CDR3 is CASSLRLAGTGELFF. The DNA of the CDR3 is TGTGCCAGCAGCCTCCGACTAGCTGGCACCGGGGAGCTGTTTTTT.

This rearrangement joins TRBV18 to TRBJ1-2, with 8 bases aligning to TRBD1. The CDR3 is 16 amino acids. Germline V CDR1 and CDR2: KGHSH, LQKENI. V was clipped by 3 bases and J by 5 bases; unmatched bases: 11. The DNA of the CDR3 is TGTGCCAGCTCACCGGAGGATGGGACAGGCGGGTATGGCTACACCTTC. Its translation: CASSPEDGTGGYGYTF.

The chain carries TRBV7-9 and TRBJ1-3; D is perhaps TRBD1 (5 bases). Trimming removed 7 bases from V and 4 bases from J, with 14 bases in between. CDR1 is SEHNR and CDR2 is FQNEAQ in the germline V gene (reference sequence). CDR3 length equals 14 residues. CDR3 amino acids: CASTPGGRGNTIYF. CDR3 DNA sequence: TGTGCCAGCACCCCTGGGGGGAGAGGAAACACCATATATTTT.